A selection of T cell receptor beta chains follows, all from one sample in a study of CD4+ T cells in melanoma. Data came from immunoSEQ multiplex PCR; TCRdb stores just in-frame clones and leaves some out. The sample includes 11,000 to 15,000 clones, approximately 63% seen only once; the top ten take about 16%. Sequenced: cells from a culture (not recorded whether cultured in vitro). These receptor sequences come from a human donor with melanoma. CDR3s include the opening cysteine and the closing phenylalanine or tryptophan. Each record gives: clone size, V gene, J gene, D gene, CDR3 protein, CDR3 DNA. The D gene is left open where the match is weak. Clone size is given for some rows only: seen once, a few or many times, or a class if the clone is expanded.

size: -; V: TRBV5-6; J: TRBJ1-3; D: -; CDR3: CASSLVAPRSSGNTIYF; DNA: TGTGCCAGCAGCTTGGTCGCACCGCGGAGCTCTGGAAACACCATATATTTT
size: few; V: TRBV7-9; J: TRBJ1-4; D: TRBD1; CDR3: CASSLGQGGEKLFF; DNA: TGTGCCAGCAGCCTAGGACAGGGCGGTGAAAAACTGTTTTTT
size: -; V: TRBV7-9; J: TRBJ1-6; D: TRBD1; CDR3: CASSSGQGGSVNF; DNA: TGTGCCAGCAGCTCCGGACAGGGTGGGTCGGTAAACTTT
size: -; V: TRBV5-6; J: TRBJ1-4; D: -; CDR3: CASSFLGGRATNEKLFF; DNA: TGTGCCAGCAGCTTTTTAGGGGGGCGTGCAACTAATGAAAAACTGTTTTTT
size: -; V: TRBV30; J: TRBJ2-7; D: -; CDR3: CAWGSLYEQYF; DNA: TGTGCCTGGGGGAGCCTTTACGAGCAGTACTTC
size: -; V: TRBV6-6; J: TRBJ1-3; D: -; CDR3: CASSYRTTSGNTIYF; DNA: TGTGCCAGCAGTTACCGGACAACCTCTGGAAACACCATATATTTT
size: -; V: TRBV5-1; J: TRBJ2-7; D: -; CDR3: CASSPGGSYEQYF; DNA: TGCGCCAGCAGCCCCGGGGGTTCCTACGAGCAGTACTTC
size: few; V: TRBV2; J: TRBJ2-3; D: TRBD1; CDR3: CASKGQITDTQYF; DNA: TGTGCCAGCAAGGGACAGATCACAGATACGCAGTATTTT
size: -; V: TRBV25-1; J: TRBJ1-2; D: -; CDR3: CASRTDLGGGNYGYTF; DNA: TGTGCCAGCAGAACTGACCTGGGGGGCGGTAACTATGGCTACACCTTC
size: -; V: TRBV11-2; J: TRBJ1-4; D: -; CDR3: CASSKSRATTGEKLFF; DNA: TGTGCCAGCAGCAAGAGTCGGGCGACAACGGGCGAAAAACTGTTTTTT
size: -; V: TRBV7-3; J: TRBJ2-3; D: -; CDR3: CASSLRGEPDTQYF; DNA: TGTGCCAGCAGCTTACGTGGGGAGCCAGATACGCAGTATTTT
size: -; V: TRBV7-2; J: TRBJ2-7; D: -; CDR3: CASSRTRASYEQYF; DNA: TGTGCCAGCAGCCGAACTAGAGCGTCCTACGAGCAGTACTTC
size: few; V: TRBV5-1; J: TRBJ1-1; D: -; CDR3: CASSLSAFPDSYTEAFF; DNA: TGCGCCAGCAGCTTGAGTGCGTTTCCCGACAGTTACACTGAAGCTTTCTTT
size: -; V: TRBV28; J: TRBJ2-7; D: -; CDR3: CASRPNQLSRYEQYF; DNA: TGTGCCAGCAGACCCAACCAACTTTCCCGATACGAGCAGTACTTC
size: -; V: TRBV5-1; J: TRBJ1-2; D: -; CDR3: CASSSAGTYGYTF; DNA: TGCGCCAGCAGCTCGGCCGGGACCTATGGCTACACCTTC
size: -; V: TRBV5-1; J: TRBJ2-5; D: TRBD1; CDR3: CASKGQGRSVQETQYF; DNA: TGCGCCAGCAAGGGACAGGGAAGGTCGGTCCAAGAGACCCAGTACTTC
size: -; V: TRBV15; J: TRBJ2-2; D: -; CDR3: CATSRVLSAGVTGELFF; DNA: TGTGCCACCAGCAGAGTTCTTTCGGCAGGGGTTACCGGGGAGCTGTTTTTT
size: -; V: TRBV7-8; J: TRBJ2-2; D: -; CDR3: CASSPQPNRLGGELFF; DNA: TGTGCCAGCAGCCCCCAACCCAATCGGCTGGGCGGGGAGCTGTTTTTT
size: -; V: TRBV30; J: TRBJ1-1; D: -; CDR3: CAWRPPDFWLAFF; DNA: TGTGCCTGGAGACCCCCCGACTTCTGGTTGGCTTTCTTT
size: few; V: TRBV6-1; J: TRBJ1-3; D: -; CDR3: CASTPGTRTNTIYF; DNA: TGTGCCAGCACCCCCGGGACAAGGACAAACACCATATATTTT
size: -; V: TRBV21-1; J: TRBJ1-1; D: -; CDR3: CGGSQPAFF; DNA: TGTGGAGGAAGCCAACCGGCTTTCTTT
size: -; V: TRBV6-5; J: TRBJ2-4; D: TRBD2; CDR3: CATSGGGAKNIQYF; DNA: TGTGCCACGTCGGGGGGGGGAGCCAAAAACATTCAGTACTTC
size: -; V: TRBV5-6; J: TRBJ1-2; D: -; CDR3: CASSLSRYSGGYTF; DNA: TGTGCCAGCAGCTTGAGTCGGTACTCTGGAGGCTACACCTTC
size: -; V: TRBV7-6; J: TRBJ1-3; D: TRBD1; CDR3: CASSSRFTGGEGNTIYF; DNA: TGTGCCAGCAGCTCCCGATTCACAGGGGGCGAGGGAAACACCATATATTTT
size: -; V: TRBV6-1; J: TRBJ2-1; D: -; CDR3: CASISAGNEQFF; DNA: TGTGCCAGCATAAGCGCGGGGAATGAGCAGTTCTTC